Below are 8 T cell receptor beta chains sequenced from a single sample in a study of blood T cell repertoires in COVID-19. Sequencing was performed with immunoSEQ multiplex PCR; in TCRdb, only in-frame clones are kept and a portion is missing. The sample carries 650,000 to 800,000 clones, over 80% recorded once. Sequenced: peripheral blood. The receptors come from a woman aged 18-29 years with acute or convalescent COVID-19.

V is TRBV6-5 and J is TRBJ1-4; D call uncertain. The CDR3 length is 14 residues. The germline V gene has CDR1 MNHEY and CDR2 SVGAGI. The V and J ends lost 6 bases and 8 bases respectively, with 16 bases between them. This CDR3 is CASRRAGEGEKLFF. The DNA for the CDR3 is TGTGCCAGCAGGAGGGCCGGGGAGGGCGAAAAACTGTTTTTT.

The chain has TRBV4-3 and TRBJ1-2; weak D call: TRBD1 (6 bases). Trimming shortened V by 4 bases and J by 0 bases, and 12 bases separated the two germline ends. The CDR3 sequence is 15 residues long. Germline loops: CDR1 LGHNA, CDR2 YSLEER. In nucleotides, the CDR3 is TGCGCCAGCAGCCGTGGGGACATAGCTAACTATGGCTACACCTTC. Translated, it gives CASSRGDIANYGYTF.

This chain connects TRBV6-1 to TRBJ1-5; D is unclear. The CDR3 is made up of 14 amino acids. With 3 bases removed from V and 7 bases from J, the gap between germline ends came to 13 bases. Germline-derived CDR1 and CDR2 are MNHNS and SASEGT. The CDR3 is CASSDVWRRQPQHF. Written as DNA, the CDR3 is TGTGCCAGCAGTGATGTCTGGAGGAGGCAGCCCCAGCATTTT.

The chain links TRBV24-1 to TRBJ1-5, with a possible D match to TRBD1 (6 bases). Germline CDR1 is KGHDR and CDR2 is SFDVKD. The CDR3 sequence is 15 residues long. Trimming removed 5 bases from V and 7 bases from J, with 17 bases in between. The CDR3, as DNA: TGTGCCACCAGTGCCGGGGGAGGGGGTCGGCAGCCCCAGCATTTT. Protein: CATSAGGGGRQPQHF.

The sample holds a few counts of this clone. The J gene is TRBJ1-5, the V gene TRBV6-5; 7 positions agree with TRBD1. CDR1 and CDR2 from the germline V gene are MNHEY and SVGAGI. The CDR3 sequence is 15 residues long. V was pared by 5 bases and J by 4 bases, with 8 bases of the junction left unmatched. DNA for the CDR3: TGTGCCAGCAGTCAGAATTACAGGGGTAATCAGCCCCAGCATTTT. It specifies CASSQNYRGNQPQHF.

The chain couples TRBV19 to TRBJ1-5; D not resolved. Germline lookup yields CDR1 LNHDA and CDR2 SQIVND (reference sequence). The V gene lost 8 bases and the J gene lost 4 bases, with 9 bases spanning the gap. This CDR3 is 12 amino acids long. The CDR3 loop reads CASHVANQPQHF. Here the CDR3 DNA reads TGTGCCAGTCACGTCGCGAATCAGCCCCAGCATTTT.

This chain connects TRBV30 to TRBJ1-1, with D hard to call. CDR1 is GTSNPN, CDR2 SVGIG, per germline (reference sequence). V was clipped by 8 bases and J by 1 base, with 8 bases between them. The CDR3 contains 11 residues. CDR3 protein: CAVSGNTEAFF. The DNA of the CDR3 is TGTGCCGTATCAGGGAACACTGAAGCTTTCTTT.

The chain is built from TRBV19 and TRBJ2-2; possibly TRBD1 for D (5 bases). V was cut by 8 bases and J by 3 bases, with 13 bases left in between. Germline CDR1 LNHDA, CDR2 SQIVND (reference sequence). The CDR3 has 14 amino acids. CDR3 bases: TGTGCCAGTGGGGCAGGGCCTTACACCGGGGAGCTGTTTTTT. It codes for CASGAGPYTGELFF.